What follows describes a single TCR beta chain. What it binds is not known. Libraries were prepared by immunoSEQ multiplex PCR; TCRdb keeps only in-frame clonotypes and omits some of them. The sample holds about 130,000 clones, about nine tenths seen once. These data are taken from a study of T cell responses to AZD1222 COVID-19 vaccine. Germline CDR1 reads SGHTA; CDR2 reads FQGTGA. The V gene lost 3 bases and the J gene lost 3 bases, with 11 bases spanning the gap. The CDR3 is 15 amino acids. Whole-study findings and limits: Two AZD1222 administrations were followed by greater Spike-specific TCR breadth and depth.

The receptor was isolated from an adult in good health. The chain is built from TRBV7-3 and TRBJ2-2; perhaps D is TRBD1 or TRBD2 (6 bases each). Sequencing used peripheral blood, obtained on day 0 of AZD1222 vaccination. CDR3 loop: CASSFGGPDTGELFF. CDR3 DNA sequence: TGTGCCAGCAGCTTTGGGGGGCCAGACACCGGGGAGCTGTTTTTT.